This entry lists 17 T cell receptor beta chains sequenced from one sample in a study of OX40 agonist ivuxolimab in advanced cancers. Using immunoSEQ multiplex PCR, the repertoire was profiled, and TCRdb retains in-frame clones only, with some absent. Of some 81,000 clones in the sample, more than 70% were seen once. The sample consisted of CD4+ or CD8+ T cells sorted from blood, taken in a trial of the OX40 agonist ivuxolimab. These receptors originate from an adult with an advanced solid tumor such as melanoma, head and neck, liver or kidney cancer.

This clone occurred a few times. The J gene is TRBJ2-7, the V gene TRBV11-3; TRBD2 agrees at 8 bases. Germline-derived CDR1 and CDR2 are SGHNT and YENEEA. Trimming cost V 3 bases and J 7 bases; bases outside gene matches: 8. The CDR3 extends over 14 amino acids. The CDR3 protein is CASSFREGQGEQYF. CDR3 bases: TGTGCCAGCAGCTTCCGGGAGGGCCAGGGGGAGCAGTACTTC.

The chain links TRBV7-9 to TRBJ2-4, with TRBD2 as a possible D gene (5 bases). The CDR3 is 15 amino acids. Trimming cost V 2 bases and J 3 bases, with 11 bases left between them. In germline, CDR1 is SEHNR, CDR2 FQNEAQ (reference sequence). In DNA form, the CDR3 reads TGTGCCAGCAGCTTAAACGCCGGGGTCAAAAACATTCAGTACTTC. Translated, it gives CASSLNAGVKNIQYF. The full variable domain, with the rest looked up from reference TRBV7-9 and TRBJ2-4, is DTGVSQNPRHKITKRGQNVTFRCDPISEHNRLYWYRQTLGQGPEFLTYFQNEAQLEKSRLLSDRFSAERPKGSFSTLEIQRTEQGDSAMYLCASSLNAGVKNIQYFGAGTRLSVL.

CDR3 coding DNA: TGTGCCAGCAAACAGGGGGCGCGCCCTCAGCCCCAGCATTTT. Translated: CASKQGARPQPQHF. The V call is TRBV2, the J call TRBJ1-5, with 9 bases matching TRBD1. This CDR3 is built from 14 residues. Germline CDR1 SNHLY, CDR2 FYNNEI. The trim removed 7 bases at V and 6 bases at J, leaving 7 bases unmatched.

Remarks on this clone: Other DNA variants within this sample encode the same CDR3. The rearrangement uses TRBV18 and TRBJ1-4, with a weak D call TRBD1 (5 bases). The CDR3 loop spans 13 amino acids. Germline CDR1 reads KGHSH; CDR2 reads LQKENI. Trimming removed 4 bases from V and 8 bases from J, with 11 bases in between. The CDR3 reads CASSRGQEEKLFF. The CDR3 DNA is TGTGCCAGCTCACGAGGACAAGAAGAAAAACTGTTTTTT.

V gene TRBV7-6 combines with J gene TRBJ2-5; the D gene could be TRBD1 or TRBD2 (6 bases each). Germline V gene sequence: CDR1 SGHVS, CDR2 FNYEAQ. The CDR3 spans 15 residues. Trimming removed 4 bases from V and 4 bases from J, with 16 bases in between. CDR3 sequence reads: CASSWGAGRGETQYF. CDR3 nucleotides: TGTGCCAGCAGCTGGGGGGCAGGGAGAGGAGAGACCCAGTACTTC.

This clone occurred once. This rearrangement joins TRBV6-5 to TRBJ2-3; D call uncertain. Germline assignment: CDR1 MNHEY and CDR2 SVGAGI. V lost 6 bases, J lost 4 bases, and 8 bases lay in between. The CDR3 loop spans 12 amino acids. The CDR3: CASSSNSDTQYF. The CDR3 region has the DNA TGTGCCAGCAGCTCGAATTCAGATACGCAGTATTTT.

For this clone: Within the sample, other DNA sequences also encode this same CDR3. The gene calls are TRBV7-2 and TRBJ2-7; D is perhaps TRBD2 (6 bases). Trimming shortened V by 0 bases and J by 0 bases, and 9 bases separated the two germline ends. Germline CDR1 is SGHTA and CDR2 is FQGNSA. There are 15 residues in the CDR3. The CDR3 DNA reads TGTGCCAGCAGCTTAGCCGGGGGAGCCTCCTACGAGCAGTACTTC. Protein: CASSLAGGASYEQYF. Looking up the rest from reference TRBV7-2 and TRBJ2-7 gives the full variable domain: GAGVSQSPSNKVTEKGKDVELRCDPISGHTALYWYRQSLGQGLEFLIYFQGNSAPDKSGLPSDRFSAERTGGSVSTLTIQRTQQEDSAVYLCASSLAGGASYEQYFGPGTRLTVT.

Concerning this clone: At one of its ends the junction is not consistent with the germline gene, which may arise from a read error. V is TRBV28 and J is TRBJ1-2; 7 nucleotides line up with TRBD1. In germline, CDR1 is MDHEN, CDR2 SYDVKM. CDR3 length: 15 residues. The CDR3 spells CASSPGQVQLDGHTF. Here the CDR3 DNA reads TGTGCCAGCAGTCCCGGACAGGTACAGCTGGATGGCCACACCTTC.

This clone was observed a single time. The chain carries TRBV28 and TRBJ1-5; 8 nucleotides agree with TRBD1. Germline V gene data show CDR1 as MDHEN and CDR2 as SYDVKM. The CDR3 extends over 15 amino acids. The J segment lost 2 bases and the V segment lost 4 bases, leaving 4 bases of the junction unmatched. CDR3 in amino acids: CASSSGGWGNQPQHF. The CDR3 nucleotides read TGTGCCAGCAGTTCAGGGGGCTGGGGCAATCAGCCCCAGCATTTT.

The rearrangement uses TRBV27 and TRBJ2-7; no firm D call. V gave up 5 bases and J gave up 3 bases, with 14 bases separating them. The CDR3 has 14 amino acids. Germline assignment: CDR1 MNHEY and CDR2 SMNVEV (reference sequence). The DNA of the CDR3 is TGTGCCAGCAGTGCCCTGTCGGAGAACTACGAGCAGTACTTC. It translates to CASSALSENYEQYF.

The CDR3 nucleotides are TGTGCCAGCAGCCCCATGGCGCGAGGGGTGACGAGGGGGGAGCTGTTTTTT. Translation: CASSPMARGVTRGELFF. The V gene is TRBV7-3, the J gene TRBJ2-2, with D possibly being TRBD1 or TRBD2 (5 bases each). CDR1 is SGHTA, CDR2 FQGTGA, per germline. V lost 5 bases to trimming and J lost 8 bases, with 24 bases between them. The CDR3 loop spans 17 amino acids. Full variable domain (missing parts from reference TRBV7-3 and TRBJ2-2): GAGVSQTPSNKVTEKGKYVELRCDPISGHTALYWYRQSLGQGPEFLIYFQGTGAADDSGLPNDRFFAVRPEGSVSTLKIQRTERGDSAVYLCASSPMARGVTRGELFFGEGSRLTVL.

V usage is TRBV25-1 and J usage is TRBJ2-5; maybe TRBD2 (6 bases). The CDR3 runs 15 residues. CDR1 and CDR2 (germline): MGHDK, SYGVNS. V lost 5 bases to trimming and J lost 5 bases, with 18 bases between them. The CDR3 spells CASSRGGDVSETQYF. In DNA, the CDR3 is TGTGCCAGCAGTCGCGGAGGGGACGTTAGCGAGACCCAGTACTTC.

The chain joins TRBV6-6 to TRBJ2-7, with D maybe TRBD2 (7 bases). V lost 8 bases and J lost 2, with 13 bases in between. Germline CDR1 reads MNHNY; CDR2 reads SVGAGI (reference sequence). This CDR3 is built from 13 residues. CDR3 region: CASGGDNTYEQYF. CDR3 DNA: TGTGCCAGCGGGGGGGACAACACCTACGAGCAGTACTTC.

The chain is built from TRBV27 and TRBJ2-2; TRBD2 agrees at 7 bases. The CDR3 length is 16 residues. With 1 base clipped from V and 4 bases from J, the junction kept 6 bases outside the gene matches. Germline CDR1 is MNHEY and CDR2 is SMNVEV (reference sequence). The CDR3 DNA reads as TGTGCCAGCAGTTTATTTTTGGGAGGGAGCACCGGGGAGCTGTTTTTT. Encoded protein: CASSLFLGGSTGELFF.

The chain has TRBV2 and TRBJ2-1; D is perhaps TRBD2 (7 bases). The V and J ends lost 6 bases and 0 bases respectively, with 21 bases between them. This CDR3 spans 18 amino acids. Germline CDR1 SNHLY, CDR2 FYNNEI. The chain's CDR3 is CASSAVRGGESSYNEQFF. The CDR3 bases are TGTGCCAGCAGCGCCGTTAGGGGGGGAGAGAGCTCCTACAATGAGCAGTTCTTC.

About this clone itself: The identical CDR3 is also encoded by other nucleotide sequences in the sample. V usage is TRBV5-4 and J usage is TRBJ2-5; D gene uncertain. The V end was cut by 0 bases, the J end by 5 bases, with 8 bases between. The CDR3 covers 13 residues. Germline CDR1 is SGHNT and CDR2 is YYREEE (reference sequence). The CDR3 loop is CASSLDIRETQYF. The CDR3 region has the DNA TGTGCCAGCAGCTTGGACATTCGGGAGACCCAGTACTTC.

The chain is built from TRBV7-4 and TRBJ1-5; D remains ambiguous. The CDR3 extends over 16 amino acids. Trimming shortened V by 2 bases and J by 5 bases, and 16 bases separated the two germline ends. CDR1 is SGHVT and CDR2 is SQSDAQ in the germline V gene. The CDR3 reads CASSLRASRFHQPQHF. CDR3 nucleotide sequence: TGTGCCAGCAGCTTACGGGCCAGCAGGTTCCATCAGCCCCAGCATTTT.